A selection of T cell receptor beta chains follows, all from one sample in a study of T-cell memory formation after mild COVID-19. TCRdb re-derived calls from the 5' RACE reads in MiXCR, one entry per CDR3 protein. The table has some 350,000 distinct CDR3 sequences, 10% to 15% seen once. The sample consisted of PBMCs or a T cell subset sorted from them (not recorded which). The receptors were sampled from a man between 18 and 35 years old who had mild COVID-19 (a few samples of this study predate the infection). Cell type and time point are not known. The CDR3 runs from the conserved cysteine through the conserved F or W. Fields, in order: CDR3 length, clone size, J gene, V gene, D gene, CDR3 protein, CDR3 DNA. D genes are given only for firm matches. Clone sizes are given selectively: once, few, many, or a class where the clone is expanded.

cdr3_length: 13
clone_size: -
j_call: TRBJ1-2
v_call: TRBV6-5
d_call: -
cdr3_aa: CASSSNRWYGYTF
cdr3_nt: TGTGCCAGCAGTTCAAACCGCTGGTATGGCTACACCTTC

cdr3_length: 14
clone_size: -
j_call: TRBJ2-5
v_call: TRBV5-1
d_call: -
cdr3_aa: CASSPGEYQETQYF
cdr3_nt: TGCGCCAGCAGCCCAGGGGAGTACCAAGAGACCCAGTACTTC

cdr3_length: 20
clone_size: many
j_call: TRBJ2-3
v_call: TRBV23-1
d_call: TRBD2
cdr3_aa: CASSQAAYLAGFVQADTQYF
cdr3_nt: TGCGCCAGCAGCCAAGCGGCGTACCTAGCGGGGTTTGTCCAGGCGGATACGCAGTATTTT

cdr3_length: 17
clone_size: -
j_call: TRBJ1-6
v_call: TRBV4-1
d_call: -
cdr3_aa: CASSGPRPSSYNSPLHF
cdr3_nt: TGCGCCAGCAGTGGCCCACGGCCGAGCTCCTATAATTCACCCCTCCACTTT

cdr3_length: 13
clone_size: many
j_call: TRBJ2-1
v_call: TRBV7-3
d_call: -
cdr3_aa: CASSLIPGNEQFF
cdr3_nt: TGTGCCAGCAGCTTAATCCCTGGCAATGAGCAGTTCTTC

cdr3_length: 16
clone_size: -
j_call: TRBJ1-2
v_call: TRBV4-3
d_call: -
cdr3_aa: CASSQELWTLNYGYTF
cdr3_nt: TGCGCCAGCAGCCAAGAACTATGGACACTTAACTATGGCTACACCTTC

cdr3_length: 16
clone_size: few
j_call: TRBJ2-7
v_call: TRBV4-1
d_call: TRBD2
cdr3_aa: CASSQLPGGASYEQYF
cdr3_nt: TGCGCCAGCAGCCAACTCCCCGGGGGGGCGAGCTACGAGCAGTACTTC

cdr3_length: 14
clone_size: few
j_call: TRBJ2-3
v_call: TRBV7-3
d_call: -
cdr3_aa: CASSLGTPVGRQYF
cdr3_nt: TGTGCCAGCAGCTTAGGGACTCCCGTCGGTAGGCAGTATTTT

cdr3_length: 14
clone_size: few
j_call: TRBJ2-5
v_call: TRBV2
d_call: -
cdr3_aa: CASSARPLPETQYF
cdr3_nt: TGTGCCAGCAGTGCCCGTCCCTTGCCAGAGACCCAGTACTTC

cdr3_length: 19
clone_size: few
j_call: TRBJ2-5
v_call: TRBV27
d_call: TRBD2
cdr3_aa: CASSPLPGLAGASRETQYF
cdr3_nt: TGTGCCAGCAGCCCTCTCCCCGGACTAGCGGGGGCAAGTAGGGAGACCCAGTACTTC

cdr3_length: 16
clone_size: few
j_call: TRBJ2-5
v_call: TRBV7-2
d_call: -
cdr3_aa: CASLPWARVGLETQYF
cdr3_nt: TGTGCCAGCCTCCCCTGGGCCAGGGTAGGGTTGGAGACCCAGTACTTC

cdr3_length: 15
clone_size: few
j_call: TRBJ2-1
v_call: TRBV7-2
d_call: -
cdr3_aa: CASSPPAGAINEQFF
cdr3_nt: TGTGCCAGCAGCCCCCCGGCGGGGGCCATCAATGAGCAGTTCTTC

cdr3_length: 17
clone_size: few
j_call: TRBJ2-3
v_call: TRBV4-3
d_call: TRBD2
cdr3_aa: CASSGTSGTAVADTQYF
cdr3_nt: TGCGCCAGCAGTGGGACTAGCGGGACGGCGGTGGCAGATACGCAGTATTTT

cdr3_length: 13
clone_size: many
j_call: TRBJ2-3
v_call: TRBV7-8
d_call: -
cdr3_aa: CASTSPPRDTQYF
cdr3_nt: TGTGCCAGCACCTCACCCCCTCGAGATACGCAGTATTTT

cdr3_length: 12
clone_size: -
j_call: TRBJ2-2
v_call: TRBV24-1
d_call: -
cdr3_aa: CATSVNTGELFF
cdr3_nt: TGTGCCACCAGTGTAAACACCGGGGAGCTGTTTTTT

cdr3_length: 15
clone_size: many
j_call: TRBJ1-5
v_call: TRBV5-1
d_call: -
cdr3_aa: CASSLEGNSNQPQHF
cdr3_nt: TGCGCCAGCAGCTTGGAAGGGAATAGCAATCAGCCCCAGCATTTT

cdr3_length: 14
clone_size: -
j_call: TRBJ2-7
v_call: TRBV19
d_call: -
cdr3_aa: CASSIGPGRYEQYF
cdr3_nt: TGTGCCAGTAGTATAGGACCAGGCCGCTACGAGCAGTACTTC

cdr3_length: 16
clone_size: -
j_call: TRBJ2-2
v_call: TRBV5-1
d_call: -
cdr3_aa: CASSSYDSGATGELFF
cdr3_nt: TGCGCCAGCAGTTCCTACGATAGTGGGGCAACCGGGGAGCTGTTTTTT

cdr3_length: 14
clone_size: -
j_call: TRBJ1-5
v_call: TRBV20-1
d_call: -
cdr3_aa: CSAYRESSNQPQHF
cdr3_nt: TGCAGTGCTTACAGGGAATCTAGCAATCAGCCCCAGCATTTT

cdr3_length: 16
clone_size: -
j_call: TRBJ1-3
v_call: TRBV27
d_call: TRBD1
cdr3_aa: CASRTGGGYGGNTIYF
cdr3_nt: TGTGCCAGCCGGACAGGGGGCGGTTACGGTGGAAACACCATATATTTT

cdr3_length: 17
clone_size: -
j_call: TRBJ2-5
v_call: TRBV18
d_call: TRBD2
cdr3_aa: CASSPGLAGALWETQYF
cdr3_nt: TGTGCCAGCTCACCGGGACTAGCGGGGGCCCTATGGGAGACCCAGTACTTC

cdr3_length: 17
clone_size: -
j_call: TRBJ2-1
v_call: TRBV15
d_call: TRBD1
cdr3_aa: CATSSGTGDIRMDEQFF
cdr3_nt: TGTGCCACCAGCAGCGGGACAGGGGACATCCGTATGGATGAGCAGTTCTTC

cdr3_length: 15
clone_size: -
j_call: TRBJ1-2
v_call: TRBV27
d_call: TRBD1
cdr3_aa: CASSLSPGTGIGYTF
cdr3_nt: TGTGCCAGCAGTTTAAGTCCCGGGACAGGGATTGGCTACACCTTC

cdr3_length: 13
clone_size: -
j_call: TRBJ1-1
v_call: TRBV5-5
d_call: -
cdr3_aa: CASSPEPNTEAFF
cdr3_nt: TGTGCCAGCAGCCCGGAACCGAACACTGAAGCTTTCTTT

cdr3_length: 17
clone_size: -
j_call: TRBJ1-1
v_call: TRBV4-1
d_call: -
cdr3_aa: CASSQVEDSILNTEAFF
cdr3_nt: TGCGCCAGCAGCCAAGTTGAGGACAGCATATTGAACACTGAAGCTTTCTTT

cdr3_length: 15
clone_size: -
j_call: TRBJ1-1
v_call: TRBV11-2
d_call: -
cdr3_aa: CASSLVPGANTEAFF
cdr3_nt: TGTGCCAGCAGCTTAGTACCGGGCGCGAACACTGAAGCTTTCTTT

cdr3_length: 15
clone_size: many
j_call: TRBJ1-1
v_call: TRBV5-1
d_call: TRBD1
cdr3_aa: CASSFLGQGGTEAFF
cdr3_nt: TGCGCCAGCAGCTTTCTAGGACAGGGAGGTACTGAAGCTTTCTTT

cdr3_length: 14
clone_size: -
j_call: TRBJ2-5
v_call: TRBV29-1
d_call: TRBD1
cdr3_aa: CSVEGQGAGETQYF
cdr3_nt: TGCAGCGTTGAAGGACAGGGGGCGGGGGAGACCCAGTACTTC

cdr3_length: 17
clone_size: -
j_call: TRBJ2-3
v_call: TRBV24-1
d_call: TRBD1
cdr3_aa: CATSDPGTGPRTDTQYF
cdr3_nt: TGTGCCACCAGTGATCCCGGGACAGGCCCCCGCACAGATACGCAGTATTTT